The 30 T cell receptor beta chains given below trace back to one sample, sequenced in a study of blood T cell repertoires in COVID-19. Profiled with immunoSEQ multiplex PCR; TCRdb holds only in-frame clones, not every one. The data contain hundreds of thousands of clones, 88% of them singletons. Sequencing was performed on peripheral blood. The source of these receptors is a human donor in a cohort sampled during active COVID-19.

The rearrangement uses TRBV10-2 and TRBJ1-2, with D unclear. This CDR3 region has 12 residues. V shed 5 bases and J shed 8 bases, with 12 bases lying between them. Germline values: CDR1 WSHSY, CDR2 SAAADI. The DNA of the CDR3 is TGCGCCAGCAGTCGTCAGGATAACGGCTACACCTTC. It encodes CASSRQDNGYTF.

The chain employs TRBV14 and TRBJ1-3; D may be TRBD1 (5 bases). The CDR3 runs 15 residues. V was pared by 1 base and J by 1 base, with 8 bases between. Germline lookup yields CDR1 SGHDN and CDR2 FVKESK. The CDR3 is CASSQVRGSGNTIYF. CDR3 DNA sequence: TGTGCCAGCAGCCAAGTACGGGGGTCTGGAAACACCATATATTTT.

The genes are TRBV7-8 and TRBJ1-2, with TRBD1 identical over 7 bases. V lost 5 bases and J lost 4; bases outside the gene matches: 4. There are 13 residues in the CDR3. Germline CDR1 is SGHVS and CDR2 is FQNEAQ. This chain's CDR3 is CASSQGQSYGYTF. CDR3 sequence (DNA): TGTGCCAGCAGCCAGGGACAGAGCTATGGCTACACCTTC. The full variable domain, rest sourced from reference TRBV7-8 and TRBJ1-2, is GAGVSQSPRYKVAKRGQDVALRCDPISGHVSLFWYQQALGQGPEFLTYFQNEAQLDKSGLPSDRFFAERPEGSVSTLKIQRTQQEDSAVYLCASSQGQSYGYTFGSGTRLTVV.

In nucleotides, the CDR3 is TGTGCCAGCAGCCACTTAACAGGGGGCGGATTCTCTGGGGCCAACGTCCTGACTTTC. Translating it yields CASSHLTGGGFSGANVLTF. This chain links TRBV14 with TRBJ2-6; the match to TRBD1 covers 9 bases. Germline V gene data show CDR1 as SGHDN and CDR2 as FVKESK. V trimming: 3 bases; J trimming: 0 bases; junction bases outside the gene matches: 9. This CDR3 spans 19 amino acids.

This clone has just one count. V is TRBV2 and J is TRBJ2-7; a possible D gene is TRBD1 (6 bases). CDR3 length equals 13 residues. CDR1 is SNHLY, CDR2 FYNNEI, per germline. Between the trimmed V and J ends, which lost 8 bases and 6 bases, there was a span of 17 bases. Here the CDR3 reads CASGMGHKGEQYF. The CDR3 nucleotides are TGTGCCAGCGGAATGGGACACAAAGGCGAGCAGTACTTC. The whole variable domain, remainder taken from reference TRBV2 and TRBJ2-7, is EPEVTQTPSHQVTQMGQEVILRCVPISNHLYFYWYRQILGQKVEFLVSFYNNEISEKSEIFDDQFSVERPDGSNFTLKIRSTKLEDSAMYFCASGMGHKGEQYFGPGTRLTVT.

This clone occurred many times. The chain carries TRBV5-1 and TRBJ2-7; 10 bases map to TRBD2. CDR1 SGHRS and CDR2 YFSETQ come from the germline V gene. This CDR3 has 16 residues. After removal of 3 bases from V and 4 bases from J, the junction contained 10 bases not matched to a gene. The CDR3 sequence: CASSWTSGLAAYEQYF. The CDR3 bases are TGCGCCAGCAGCTGGACTTCCGGACTAGCGGCGTACGAGCAGTACTTC.

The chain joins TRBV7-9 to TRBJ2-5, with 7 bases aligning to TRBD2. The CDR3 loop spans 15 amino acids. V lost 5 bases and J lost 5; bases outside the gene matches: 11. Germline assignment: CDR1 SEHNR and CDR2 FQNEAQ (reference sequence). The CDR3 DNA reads TGTGCCAGCAGCAGCCGGGACTATCTTTCTGAGACCCAGTACTTC. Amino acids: CASSSRDYLSETQYF.

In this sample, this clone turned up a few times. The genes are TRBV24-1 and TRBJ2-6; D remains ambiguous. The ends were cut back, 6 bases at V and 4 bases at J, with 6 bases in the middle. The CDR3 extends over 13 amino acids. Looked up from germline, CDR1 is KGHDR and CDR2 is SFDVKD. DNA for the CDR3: TGTGCCACCAGTCGGCGGGGGGCCAACGTCCTGACTTTC. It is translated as CATSRRGANVLTF.

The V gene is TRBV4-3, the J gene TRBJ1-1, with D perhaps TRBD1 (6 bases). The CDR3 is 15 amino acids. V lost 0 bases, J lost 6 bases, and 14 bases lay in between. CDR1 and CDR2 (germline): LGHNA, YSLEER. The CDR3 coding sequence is TGCGCCAGCAGCCAAGACAGCGGAGAGGGGGCTGAAGCTTTCTTT. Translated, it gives CASSQDSGEGAEAFF.

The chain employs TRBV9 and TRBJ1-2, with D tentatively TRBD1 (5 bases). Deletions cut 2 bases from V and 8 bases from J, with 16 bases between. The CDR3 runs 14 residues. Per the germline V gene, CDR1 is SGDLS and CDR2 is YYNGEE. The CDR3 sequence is CASSVAFPGEGYTF. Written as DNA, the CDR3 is TGTGCCAGCAGCGTTGCCTTCCCGGGGGAGGGCTACACCTTC.

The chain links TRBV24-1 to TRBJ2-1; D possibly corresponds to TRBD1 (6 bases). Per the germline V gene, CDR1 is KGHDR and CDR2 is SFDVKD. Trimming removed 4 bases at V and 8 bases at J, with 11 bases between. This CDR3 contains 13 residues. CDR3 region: CATSELQGDEQFF. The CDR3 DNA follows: TGTGCCACCAGTGAACTACAGGGCGATGAGCAGTTCTTC.

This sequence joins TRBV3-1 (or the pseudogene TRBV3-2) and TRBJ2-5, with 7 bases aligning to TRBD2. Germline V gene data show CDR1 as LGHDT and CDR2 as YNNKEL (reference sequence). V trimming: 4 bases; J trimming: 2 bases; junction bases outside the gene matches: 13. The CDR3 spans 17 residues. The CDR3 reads CASSPPEGRGTQETQYF. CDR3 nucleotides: TGTGCCAGCAGCCCCCCTGAAGGGCGGGGGACTCAAGAGACCCAGTACTTC.

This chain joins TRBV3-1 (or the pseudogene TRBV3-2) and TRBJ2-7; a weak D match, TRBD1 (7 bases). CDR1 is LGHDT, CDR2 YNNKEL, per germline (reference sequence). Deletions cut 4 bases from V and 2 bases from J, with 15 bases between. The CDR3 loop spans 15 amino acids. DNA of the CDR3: TGTGCCAGCAGCCCCTGGCGGGACAGAACCTACGAGCAGTACTTC. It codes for CASSPWRDRTYEQYF.

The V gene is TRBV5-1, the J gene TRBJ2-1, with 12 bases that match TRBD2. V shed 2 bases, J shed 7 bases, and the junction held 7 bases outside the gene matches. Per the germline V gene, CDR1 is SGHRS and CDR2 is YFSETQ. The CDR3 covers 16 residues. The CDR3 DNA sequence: TGCGCCAGCAGCTTAATGACTAGCGGGAGTTCAAATGAGCAGTTCTTC. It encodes CASSLMTSGSSNEQFF.

The chain's CDR3 is CASREDRINEKLFF. The CDR3 DNA reads TGTGCCAGCAGGGAGGACAGAATTAATGAAAAACTGTTTTTT. J is TRBJ1-4 and V is TRBV25-1; D possibly corresponds to TRBD1 (6 bases). The CDR3 is made up of 14 amino acids. The ends were cut back, 6 bases at V and 4 bases at J, with 12 bases in the middle. Germline V lookup: CDR1 MGHDK, CDR2 SYGVNS.

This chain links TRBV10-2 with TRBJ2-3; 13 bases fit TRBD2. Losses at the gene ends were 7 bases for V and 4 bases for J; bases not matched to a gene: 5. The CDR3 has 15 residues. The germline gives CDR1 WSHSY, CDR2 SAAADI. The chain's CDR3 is CASTPTSGGPDTQYF. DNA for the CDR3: TGCGCCAGCACCCCGACTAGCGGGGGGCCAGATACGCAGTATTTT.

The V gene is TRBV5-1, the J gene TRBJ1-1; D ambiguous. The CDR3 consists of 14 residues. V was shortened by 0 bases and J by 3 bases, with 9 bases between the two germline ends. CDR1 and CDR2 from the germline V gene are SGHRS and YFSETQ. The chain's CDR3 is CASSLAARHTEAFF. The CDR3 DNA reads TGCGCCAGCAGCTTGGCTGCGAGGCACACTGAAGCTTTCTTT.

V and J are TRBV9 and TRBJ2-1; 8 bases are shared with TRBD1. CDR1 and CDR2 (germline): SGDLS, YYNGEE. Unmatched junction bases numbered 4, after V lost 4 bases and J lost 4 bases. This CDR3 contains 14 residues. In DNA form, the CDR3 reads TGTGCCAGCAGCCTACAGGGGGAGTACAATGAGCAGTTCTTC. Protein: CASSLQGEYNEQFF.

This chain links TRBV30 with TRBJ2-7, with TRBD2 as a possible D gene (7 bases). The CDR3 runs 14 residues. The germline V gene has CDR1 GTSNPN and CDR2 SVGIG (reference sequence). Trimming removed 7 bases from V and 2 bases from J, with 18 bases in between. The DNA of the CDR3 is TGTGCCTCCCGTGGGGGGGACATAGCCTACGAGCAGTACTTC. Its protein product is CASRGGDIAYEQYF.

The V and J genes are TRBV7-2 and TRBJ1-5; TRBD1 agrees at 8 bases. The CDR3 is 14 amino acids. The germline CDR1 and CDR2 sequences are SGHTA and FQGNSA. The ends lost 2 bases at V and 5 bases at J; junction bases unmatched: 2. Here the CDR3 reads CASSLKTGDQPQHF. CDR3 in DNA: TGTGCCAGCAGCTTAAAGACAGGGGATCAGCCCCAGCATTTT.

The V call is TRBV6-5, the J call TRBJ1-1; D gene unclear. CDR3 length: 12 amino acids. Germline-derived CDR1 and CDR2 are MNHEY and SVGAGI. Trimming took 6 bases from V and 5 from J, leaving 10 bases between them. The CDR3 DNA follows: TGTGCCAGCAGGAATATCCGGACTGAAGCTTTCTTT. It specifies CASRNIRTEAFF.

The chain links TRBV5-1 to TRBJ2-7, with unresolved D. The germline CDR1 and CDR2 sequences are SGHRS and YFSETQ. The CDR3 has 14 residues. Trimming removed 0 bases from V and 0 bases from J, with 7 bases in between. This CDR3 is CASSLDSSSYEQYF. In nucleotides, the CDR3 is TGCGCCAGCAGCTTGGACAGTAGCTCCTACGAGCAGTACTTC.

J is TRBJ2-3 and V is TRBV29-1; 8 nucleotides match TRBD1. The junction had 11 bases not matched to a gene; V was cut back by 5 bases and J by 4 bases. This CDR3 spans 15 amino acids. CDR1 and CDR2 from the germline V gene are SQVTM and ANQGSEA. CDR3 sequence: CSVPFGQGWADTQYF. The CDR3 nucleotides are TGCAGCGTTCCTTTTGGACAGGGCTGGGCAGATACGCAGTATTTT.

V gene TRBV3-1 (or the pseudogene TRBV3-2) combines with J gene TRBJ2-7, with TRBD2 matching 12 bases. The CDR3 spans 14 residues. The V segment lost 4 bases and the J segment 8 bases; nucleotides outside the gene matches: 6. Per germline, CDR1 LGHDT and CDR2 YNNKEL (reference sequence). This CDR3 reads CASSPTSGRGKQYF. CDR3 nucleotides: TGTGCCAGCAGCCCGACTAGCGGGAGAGGAAAGCAGTACTTC.

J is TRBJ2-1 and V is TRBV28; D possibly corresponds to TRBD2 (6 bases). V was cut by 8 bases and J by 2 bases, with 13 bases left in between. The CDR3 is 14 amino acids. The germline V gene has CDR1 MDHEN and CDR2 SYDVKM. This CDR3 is CASRGGITYNEQFF. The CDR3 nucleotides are TGTGCCAGCCGAGGCGGGATAACCTACAATGAGCAGTTCTTC.

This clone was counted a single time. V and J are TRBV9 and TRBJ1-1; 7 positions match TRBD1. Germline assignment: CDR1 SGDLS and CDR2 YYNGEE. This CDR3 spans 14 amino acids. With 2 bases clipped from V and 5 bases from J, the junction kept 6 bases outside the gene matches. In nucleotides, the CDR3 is TGTGCCAGCAGCGTCGCACCGGGACAGACTGAAGCTTTCTTT. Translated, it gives CASSVAPGQTEAFF.

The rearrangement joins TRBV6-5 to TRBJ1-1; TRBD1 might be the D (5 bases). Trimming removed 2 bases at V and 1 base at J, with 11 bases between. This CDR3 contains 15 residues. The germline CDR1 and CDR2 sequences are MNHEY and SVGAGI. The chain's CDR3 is CASSYGVGQNTEAFF. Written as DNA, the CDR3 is TGTGCCAGCAGTTACGGGGTAGGACAGAACACTGAAGCTTTCTTT.

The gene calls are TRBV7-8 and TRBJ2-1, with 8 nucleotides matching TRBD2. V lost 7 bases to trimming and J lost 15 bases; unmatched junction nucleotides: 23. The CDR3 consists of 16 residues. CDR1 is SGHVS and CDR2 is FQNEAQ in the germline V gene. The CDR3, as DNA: TGTGCCAGCAACCCCGGCCGGGGGGGAAACTCCGAAAAATGGTTCTTC. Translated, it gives CASNPGRGGNSEKWFF. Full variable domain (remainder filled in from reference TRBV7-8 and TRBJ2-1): GAGVSQSPRYKVAKRGQDVALRCDPISGHVSLFWYQQALGQGPEFLTYFQNEAQLDKSGLPSDRFFAERPEGSVSTLKIQRTQQEDSAVYLCASNPGRGGNSEKWFFGPGTRLTVL.

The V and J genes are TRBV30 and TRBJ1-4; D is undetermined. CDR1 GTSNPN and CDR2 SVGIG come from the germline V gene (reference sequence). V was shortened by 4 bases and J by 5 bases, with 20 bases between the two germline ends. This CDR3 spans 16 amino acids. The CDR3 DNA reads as TGTGCCTGGAACCGGGAAGAGTTACCGATAAATGAAAAACTGTTTTTT. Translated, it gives CAWNREELPINEKLFF.

The CDR3 region is CASSQDAGGLPNTGELFF. CDR3 coding DNA: TGCGCCAGCAGCCAAGATGCTGGTGGACTACCGAACACCGGGGAGCTGTTTTTT. The chain recombines TRBV4-1 with TRBJ2-2, with D possibly being TRBD2 (6 bases). Looked up from germline, CDR1 is MGHRA and CDR2 is YSYEKL. The CDR3 is 18 amino acids. Trimming removed 0 bases at V and 0 bases at J, with 14 bases between.